This T cell receptor (beta chain) was retrieved from a study of Ad26.COV2.S vaccination and SARS-CoV-2 variants. Worth noting for this clone: Its antigen remains unknown.

Clones were sequenced by immunoSEQ multiplex PCR, and TCRdb holds only the in-frame ones, with some missing. The data show 300,000 to 400,000 clones, about 91% seen once. Regarding the study as a whole: The authors reported substantial breadth in spike-specific CD8+ and CD4+ T cell responses after vaccination. Spike-specific TCR breadth was greater in vaccine than placebo recipients. Vaccinated and placebo-treated recipients had similar non-spike TCR breadth. Assessments of TCR breadth and depth may have underestimated the total T cell responses.

The sequences come from peripheral blood, collected after recovery from COVID-19. The sequence was collected from a human donor who had recovered from COVID-19.

The CDR3 DNA reads as TGTGCCAGTAGCGACAGCGTCACTACCTACGAGCAGTACTTC. Translated, it gives CASSDSVTTYEQYF. The chain employs TRBV19 and TRBJ2-7; D may be TRBD1 (5 bases). V lost 6 bases and J 2 bases, leaving 14 bases between the germline ends. This CDR3 is 14 amino acids long. The V gene's germline CDR1 is LNHDA and CDR2 SQIVND (reference sequence).